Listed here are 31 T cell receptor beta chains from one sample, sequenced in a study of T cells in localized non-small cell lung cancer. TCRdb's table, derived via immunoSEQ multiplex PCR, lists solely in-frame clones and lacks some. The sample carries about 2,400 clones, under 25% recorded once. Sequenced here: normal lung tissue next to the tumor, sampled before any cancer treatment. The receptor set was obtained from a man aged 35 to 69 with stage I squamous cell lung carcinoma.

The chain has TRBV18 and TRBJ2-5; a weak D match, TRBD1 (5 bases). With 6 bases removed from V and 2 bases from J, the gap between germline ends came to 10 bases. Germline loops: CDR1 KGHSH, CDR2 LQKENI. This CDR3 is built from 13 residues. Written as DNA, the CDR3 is TGTGCCAGCTCTCTGACAGAGCAAGAGACCCAGTACTTC. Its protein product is CASSLTEQETQYF. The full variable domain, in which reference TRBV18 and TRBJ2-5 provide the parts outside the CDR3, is NAGVMQNPRHLVRRRGQEARLRCSPMKGHSHVYWYRQLPEEGLKFMVYLQKENIIDESGMPKERFSAEFPKEGPSILRIQQVVRGDSAAYFCASSLTEQETQYFGPGTRLLVL.

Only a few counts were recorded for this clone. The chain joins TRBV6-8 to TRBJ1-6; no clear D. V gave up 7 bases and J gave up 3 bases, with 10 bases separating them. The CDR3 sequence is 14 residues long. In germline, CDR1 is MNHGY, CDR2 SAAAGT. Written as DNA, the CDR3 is TGTGCCAGCACCTATGGGGACTATAATTCACCCCTCCACTTT. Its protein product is CASTYGDYNSPLHF.

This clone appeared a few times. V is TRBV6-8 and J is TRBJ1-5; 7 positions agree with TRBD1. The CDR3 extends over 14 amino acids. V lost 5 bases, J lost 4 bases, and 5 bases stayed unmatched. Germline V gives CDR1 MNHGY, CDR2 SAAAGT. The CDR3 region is CASSPDRDNQPQHF. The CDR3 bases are TGTGCCAGCAGTCCCGACAGGGATAATCAGCCCCAGCATTTT.

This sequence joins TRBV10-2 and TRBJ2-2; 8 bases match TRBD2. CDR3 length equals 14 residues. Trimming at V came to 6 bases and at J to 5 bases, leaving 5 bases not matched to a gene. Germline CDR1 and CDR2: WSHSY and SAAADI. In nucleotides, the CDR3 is TGCGCCAGCAGGCCGGGAGGGGGGACCGGGGAGCTGTTTTTT. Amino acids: CASRPGGGTGELFF.

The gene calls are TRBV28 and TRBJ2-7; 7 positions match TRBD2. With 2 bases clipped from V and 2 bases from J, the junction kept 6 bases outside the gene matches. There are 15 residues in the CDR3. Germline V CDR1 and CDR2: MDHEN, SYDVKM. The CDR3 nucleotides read TGTGCCAGCAGTTTAACGGGGAGGGAAGCCTACGAGCAGTACTTC. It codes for CASSLTGREAYEQYF.

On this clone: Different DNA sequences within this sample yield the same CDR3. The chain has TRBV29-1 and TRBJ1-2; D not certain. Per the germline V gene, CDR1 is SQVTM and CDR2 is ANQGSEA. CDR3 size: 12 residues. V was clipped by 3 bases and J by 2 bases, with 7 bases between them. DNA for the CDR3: TGCAGCGTTGAGGAGGGAAACTATGGCTACACCTTC. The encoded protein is CSVEEGNYGYTF.

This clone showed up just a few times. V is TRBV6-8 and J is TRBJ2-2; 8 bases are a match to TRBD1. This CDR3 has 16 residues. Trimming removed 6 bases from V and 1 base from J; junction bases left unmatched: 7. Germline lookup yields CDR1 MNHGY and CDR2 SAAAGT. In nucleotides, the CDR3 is TGTGCCAGCAGGGACCCAGGGGGCCAGAACACCGGGGAGCTGTTTTTT. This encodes CASRDPGGQNTGELFF.

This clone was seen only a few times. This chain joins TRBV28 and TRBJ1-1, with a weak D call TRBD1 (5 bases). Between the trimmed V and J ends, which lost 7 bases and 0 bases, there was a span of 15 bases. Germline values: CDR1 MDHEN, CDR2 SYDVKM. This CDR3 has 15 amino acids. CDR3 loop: CASMAPRGVNTEAFF. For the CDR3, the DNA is TGTGCCAGCATGGCCCCCCGGGGGGTGAACACTGAAGCTTTCTTT.

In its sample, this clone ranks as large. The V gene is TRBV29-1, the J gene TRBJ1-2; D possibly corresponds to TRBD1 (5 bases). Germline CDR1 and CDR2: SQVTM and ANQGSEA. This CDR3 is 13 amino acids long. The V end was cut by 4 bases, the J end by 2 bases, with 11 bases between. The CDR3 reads CSVALDINYGYTF. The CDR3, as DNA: TGCAGCGTTGCTTTGGACATCAACTATGGCTACACCTTC. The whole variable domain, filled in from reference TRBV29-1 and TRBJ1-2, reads SAVISQKPSRDICQRGTSLTIQCQVDSQVTMMFWYRQQPGQSLTLIATANQGSEATYESGFVIDKFPISRPNLTFSTLTVSNMSPEDSSIYLCSVALDINYGYTFGSGTRLTVV.

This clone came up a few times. The chain's CDR3 is CASSLNGGAETQYF. CDR3 coding DNA: TGTGCCAGCAGCTTAAACGGGGGGGCCGAGACCCAGTACTTC. The V gene is TRBV11-3, the J gene TRBJ2-5; 8 bases match TRBD2. Per the germline V gene, CDR1 is SGHNT and CDR2 is YENEEA. CDR3 length: 14 residues. After removal of 2 bases from V and 5 bases from J, the junction contained 4 bases not matched to a gene.

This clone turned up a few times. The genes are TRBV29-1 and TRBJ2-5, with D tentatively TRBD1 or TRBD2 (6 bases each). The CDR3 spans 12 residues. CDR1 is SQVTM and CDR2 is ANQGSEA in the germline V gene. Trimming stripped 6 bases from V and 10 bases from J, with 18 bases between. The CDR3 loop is CSVGGAQGIQYF. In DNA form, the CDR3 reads TGCAGCGTAGGCGGGGCCCAGGGGATCCAGTACTTC.

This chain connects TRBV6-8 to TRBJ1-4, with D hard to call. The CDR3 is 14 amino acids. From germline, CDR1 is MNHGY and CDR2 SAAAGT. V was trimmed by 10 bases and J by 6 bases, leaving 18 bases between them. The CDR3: CATRSSGSDEKLFF. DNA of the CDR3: TGTGCCACCAGGAGCAGCGGGAGCGATGAAAAACTGTTTTTT.

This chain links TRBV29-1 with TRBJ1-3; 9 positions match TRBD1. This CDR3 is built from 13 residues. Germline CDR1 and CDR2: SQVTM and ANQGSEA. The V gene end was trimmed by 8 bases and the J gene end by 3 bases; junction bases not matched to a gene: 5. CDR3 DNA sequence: TGCAGCTCGACAGGGGGGTTTGGAAACACCATATATTTT. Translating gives CSSTGGFGNTIYF.

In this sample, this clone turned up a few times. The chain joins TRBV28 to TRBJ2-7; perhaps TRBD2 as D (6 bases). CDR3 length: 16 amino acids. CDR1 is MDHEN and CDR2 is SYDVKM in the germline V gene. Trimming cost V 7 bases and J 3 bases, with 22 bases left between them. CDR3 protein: CASITRGRDSIYEQYF. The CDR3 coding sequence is TGTGCCAGCATAACTCGCGGCCGGGACTCTATCTACGAGCAGTACTTC.

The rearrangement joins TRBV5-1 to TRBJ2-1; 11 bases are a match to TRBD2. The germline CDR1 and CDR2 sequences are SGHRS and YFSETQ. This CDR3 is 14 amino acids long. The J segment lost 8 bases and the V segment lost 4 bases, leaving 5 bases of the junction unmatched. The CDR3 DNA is TGCGCCAGCAGCCCACTGACTAGCGGGGATGAGCAGTTCTTC. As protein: CASSPLTSGDEQFF. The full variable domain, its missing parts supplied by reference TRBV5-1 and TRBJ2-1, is KAGVTQTPRYLIKTRGQQVTLSCSPISGHRSVSWYQQTPGQGLQFLFEYFSETQRNKGNFPGRFSGRQFSNSRSEMNVSTLELGDSALYLCASSPLTSGDEQFFGPGTRLTVL.

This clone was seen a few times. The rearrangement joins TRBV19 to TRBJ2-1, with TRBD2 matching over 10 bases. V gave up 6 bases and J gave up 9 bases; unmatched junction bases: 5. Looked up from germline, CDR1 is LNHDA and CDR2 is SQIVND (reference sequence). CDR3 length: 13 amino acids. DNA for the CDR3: TGTGCCAGTAGGCTAGCGGGGGATGGTGAGCAGTTCTTC. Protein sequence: CASRLAGDGEQFF.

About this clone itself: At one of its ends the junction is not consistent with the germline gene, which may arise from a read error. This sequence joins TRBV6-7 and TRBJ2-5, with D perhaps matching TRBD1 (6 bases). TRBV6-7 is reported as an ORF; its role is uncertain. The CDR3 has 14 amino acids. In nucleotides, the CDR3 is TGTGCCAGCAGGCCGACAGGCACCCAAGGGACCCAGTACTTC. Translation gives CASRPTGTQGTQYF.

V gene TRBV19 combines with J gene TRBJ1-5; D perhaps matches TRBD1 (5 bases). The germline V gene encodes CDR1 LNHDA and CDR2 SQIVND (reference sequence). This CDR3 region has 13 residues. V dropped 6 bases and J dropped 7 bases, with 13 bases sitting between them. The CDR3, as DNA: TGTGCCAGTAGATGGGGGGTGGGGCAGCCCCAGCATTTT. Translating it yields CASRWGVGQPQHF.

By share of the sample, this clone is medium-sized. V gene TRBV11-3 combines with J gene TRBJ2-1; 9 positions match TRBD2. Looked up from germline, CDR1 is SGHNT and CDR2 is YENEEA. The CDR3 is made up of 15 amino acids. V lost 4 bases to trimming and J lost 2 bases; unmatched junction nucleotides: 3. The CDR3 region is CASSSTSGPYNEQFF. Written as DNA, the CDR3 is TGTGCCAGCAGCTCTACTAGCGGGCCCTACAATGAGCAGTTCTTC.

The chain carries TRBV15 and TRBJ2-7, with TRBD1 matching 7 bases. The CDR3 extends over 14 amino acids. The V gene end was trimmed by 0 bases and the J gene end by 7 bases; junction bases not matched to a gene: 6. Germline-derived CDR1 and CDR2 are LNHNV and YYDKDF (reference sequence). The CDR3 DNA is TGTGCCACCAGCAGAGAGCTCACAGGGGAAGAGCAGTACTTC. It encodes CATSRELTGEEQYF.

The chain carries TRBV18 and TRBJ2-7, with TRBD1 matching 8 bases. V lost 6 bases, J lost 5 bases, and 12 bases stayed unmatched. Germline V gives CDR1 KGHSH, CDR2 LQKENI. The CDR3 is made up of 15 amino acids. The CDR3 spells CASSPKTGVRDEQYF. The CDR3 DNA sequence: TGTGCCAGCTCTCCCAAGACAGGGGTTCGAGACGAGCAGTACTTC.

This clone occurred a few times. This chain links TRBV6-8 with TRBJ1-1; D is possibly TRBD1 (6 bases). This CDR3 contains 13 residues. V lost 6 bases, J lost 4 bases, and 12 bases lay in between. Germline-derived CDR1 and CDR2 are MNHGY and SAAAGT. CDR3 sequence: CASSSVGGTEAFF. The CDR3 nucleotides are TGTGCCAGCAGCTCTGTAGGGGGCACTGAAGCTTTCTTT.

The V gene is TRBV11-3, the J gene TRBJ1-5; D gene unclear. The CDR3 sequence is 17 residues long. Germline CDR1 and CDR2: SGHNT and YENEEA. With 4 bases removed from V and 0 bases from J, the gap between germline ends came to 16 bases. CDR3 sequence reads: CASSSRGGPNSNQPQHF. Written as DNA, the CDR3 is TGTGCCAGCAGCTCTCGTGGCGGCCCCAATAGCAATCAGCCCCAGCATTTT.

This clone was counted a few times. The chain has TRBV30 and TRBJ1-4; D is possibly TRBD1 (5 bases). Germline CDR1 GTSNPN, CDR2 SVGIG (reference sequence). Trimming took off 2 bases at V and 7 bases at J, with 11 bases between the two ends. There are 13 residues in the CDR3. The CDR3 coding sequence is TGTGCCTGGAGTTGGGGGAAGGGTGAAAAACTGTTTTTT. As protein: CAWSWGKGEKLFF.

Here the CDR3 DNA reads TGTGCCAGCAGCCTCCAAACGGAGGATGAGCAGTTCTTC. Its protein is CASSLQTEDEQFF. The genes are TRBV7-2 and TRBJ2-1; possible D gene TRBD2, 5 bases. V lost 5 bases and J lost 8, with 13 bases in between. This CDR3 has 13 residues. Germline V gives CDR1 SGHTA, CDR2 FQGNSA. The whole variable domain, filled in from reference TRBV7-2 and TRBJ2-1, reads GAGVSQSPSNKVTEKGKDVELRCDPISGHTALYWYRQSLGQGLEFLIYFQGNSAPDKSGLPSDRFSAERTGGSVSTLTIQRTQQEDSAVYLCASSLQTEDEQFFGPGTRLTVL.

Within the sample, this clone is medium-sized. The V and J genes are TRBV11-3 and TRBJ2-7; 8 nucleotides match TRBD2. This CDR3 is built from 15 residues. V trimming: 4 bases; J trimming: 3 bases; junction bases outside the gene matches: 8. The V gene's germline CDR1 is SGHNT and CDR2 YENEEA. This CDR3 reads CASSSGEAGVYEQYF. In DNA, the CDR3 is TGTGCCAGCAGCTCCGGTGAAGCGGGGGTCTACGAGCAGTACTTC.

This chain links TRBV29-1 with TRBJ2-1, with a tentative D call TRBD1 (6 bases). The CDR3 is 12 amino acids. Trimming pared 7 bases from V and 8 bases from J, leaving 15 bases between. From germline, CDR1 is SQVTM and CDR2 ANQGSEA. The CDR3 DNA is TGCAGCGCCGCACCCAAGGGGGATGAGCAGTTCTTC. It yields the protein CSAAPKGDEQFF.

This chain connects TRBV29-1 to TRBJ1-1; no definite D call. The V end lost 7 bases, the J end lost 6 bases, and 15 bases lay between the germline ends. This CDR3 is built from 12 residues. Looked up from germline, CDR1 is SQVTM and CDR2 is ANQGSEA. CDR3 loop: CSAGWGRAEAFF. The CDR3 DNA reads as TGCAGCGCCGGCTGGGGTAGGGCTGAAGCTTTCTTT.

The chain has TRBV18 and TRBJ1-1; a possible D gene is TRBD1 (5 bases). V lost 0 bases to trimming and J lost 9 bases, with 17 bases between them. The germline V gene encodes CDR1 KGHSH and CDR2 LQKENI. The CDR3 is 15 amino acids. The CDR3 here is CASSPPGQVGIQAFF. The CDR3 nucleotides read TGTGCCAGCTCACCACCGGGGCAGGTCGGGATTCAAGCTTTCTTT.

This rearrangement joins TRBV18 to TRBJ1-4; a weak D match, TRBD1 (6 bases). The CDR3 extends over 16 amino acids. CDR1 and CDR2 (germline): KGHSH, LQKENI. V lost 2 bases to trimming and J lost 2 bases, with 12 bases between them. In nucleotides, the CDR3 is TGTGCCAGCTCACCAGACCCGACAGGCACTAATGAAAAACTGTTTTTT. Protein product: CASSPDPTGTNEKLFF.

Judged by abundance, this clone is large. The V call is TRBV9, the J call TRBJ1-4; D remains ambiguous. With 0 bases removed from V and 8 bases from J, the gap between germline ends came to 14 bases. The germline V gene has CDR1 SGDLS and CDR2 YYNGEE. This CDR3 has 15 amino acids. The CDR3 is CASSVGGLVGEKLFF. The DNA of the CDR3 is TGTGCCAGCAGCGTAGGAGGGTTAGTAGGGGAAAAACTGTTTTTT.